Sequencing of this T cell receptor (beta chain) was carried out in a study of blood T cell repertoires in COVID-19. The overall study: COVID-19 samples from acute and convalescent phases originated in the United States, Italy and Spain. PBMCs, B-cell-depleted T cells, or T cells provided the cDNA or gDNA that made up the material.

The CDR3 contains 15 residues. Trimming removed 2 bases from V and 7 bases from J, with 19 bases in between. Germline CDR1 SGHKS, CDR2 YYEKEE (reference sequence). As handled by the study authors: Reference gene primer amplification gave estimated nucleated cell counts. Measured with immunoSEQ multiplex PCR; TCRdb has only the in-frame clones, and not every one. For V, J and clone size, that table is used; D and trimming come from the DNA. The table has tens of thousands of clones, just over 85% seen once; the top ten hold around 4.9%. The receptor comes from a woman in her 70s with active COVID-19. The gene calls are TRBV5-5 and TRBJ2-7; D unresolved. The sequenced material came from peripheral blood. The CDR3 region has the DNA TGTGCCAGCAGCTTTTTGAGGCCTTATAACCTTGAGCAGTACTTC. Translation: CASSFLRPYNLEQYF.